Listed below are T cell receptor beta chains from one sample, sequenced in a study of response to subunit inactivated influenza vaccine. TCRdb fed the RT-PCR reads into MiXCR, producing one record per CDR3 protein. The table lists under 550,000 distinct CDR3 sequences, around 8% of them singletons. Sequencing was performed on PBMCs from blood, taken around 25 months after vaccination. The receptors originated from a man in his fifties or sixties who received an inactivated influenza vaccine. CDR3s include the opening cysteine and the closing phenylalanine or tryptophan. A D gene is named only where the DNA matches it firmly. A row's size may be missing; if present it is once, few, many or a size class.

V gene: TRBV5-1; CDR3 length: 15; clone size: many; J gene: TRBJ1-6; D gene: TRBD1; CDR3 DNA: TGCGCCAGCAGCTTGGACAGGGGGACAGGTTCACCCCTCCACTTT; CDR3 protein: CASSLDRGTGSPLHF
V gene: TRBV11-2; CDR3 length: 15; clone size: -; J gene: TRBJ1-1; D gene: -; CDR3 DNA: TGTGCCAGCAGCCCACTGGGGGGCCTGAACACTGAAGCTTTCTTT; CDR3 protein: CASSPLGGLNTEAFF
V gene: TRBV20-1; CDR3 length: 14; clone size: few; J gene: TRBJ2-3; D gene: -; CDR3 DNA: TGCAGTTCCTCGGGGGGCTTTTCCACAGATACGCAGTATTTT; CDR3 protein: CSSSGGFSTDTQYF
V gene: TRBV3-1; CDR3 length: 16; clone size: -; J gene: TRBJ1-4; D gene: -; CDR3 DNA: TGTGCCAGCAGCCAAGATGGGGGAGTCGGGGGTGAAAAACTGTTTTTT; CDR3 protein: CASSQDGGVGGEKLFF
V gene: TRBV20-1; CDR3 length: 13; clone size: -; J gene: TRBJ1-1; D gene: TRBD1; CDR3 DNA: TGCAGTGCTATGACAGGGGGGAACACTGAAGCTTTCTTT; CDR3 protein: CSAMTGGNTEAFF
V gene: TRBV15; CDR3 length: 15; clone size: few; J gene: TRBJ2-7; D gene: -; CDR3 DNA: TGTGCCACCAGCCCACGGTTCGGGGGCCGGTACGAGCAGTACTTC; CDR3 protein: CATSPRFGGRYEQYF
V gene: TRBV6-1; CDR3 length: 16; clone size: few; J gene: TRBJ1-2; D gene: -; CDR3 DNA: TGTGCCAGCAGAAAAGGGGCAGCACGCGACCGCTATGGCTACACCTTC; CDR3 protein: CASRKGAARDRYGYTF
V gene: TRBV28; CDR3 length: 15; clone size: few; J gene: TRBJ2-2; D gene: -; CDR3 DNA: TGTGCCAGCAGAACCCCGGGACGTCATGATGGGGAGCTGTTTTTT; CDR3 protein: CASRTPGRHDGELFF
V gene: TRBV9; CDR3 length: 14; clone size: many; J gene: TRBJ1-4; D gene: -; CDR3 DNA: TGTGCCAGCAGCGTAGGCCAGGGAGGTGAAAAACTGTTTTTT; CDR3 protein: CASSVGQGGEKLFF
V gene: TRBV6-1; CDR3 length: 15; clone size: many; J gene: TRBJ2-7; D gene: -; CDR3 DNA: TGTGCCAGCAGTGATGGGTCACTCGGGGGCTACGAGCAGTACTTC; CDR3 protein: CASSDGSLGGYEQYF
V gene: TRBV6-1; CDR3 length: 14; clone size: few; J gene: TRBJ2-5; D gene: TRBD2; CDR3 DNA: TGTGCCAGCAGCCGGACTAGCGGGCGAGAGACCCAGTACTTC; CDR3 protein: CASSRTSGRETQYF
V gene: TRBV11-2; CDR3 length: 16; clone size: few; J gene: TRBJ2-1; D gene: TRBD2; CDR3 DNA: TGTGCCAGCAGCCTAACTAGCGGGGGGGCCGACAATGAGCAGTTCTTC; CDR3 protein: CASSLTSGGADNEQFF
V gene: TRBV29-1; CDR3 length: 10; clone size: -; J gene: TRBJ2-5; D gene: -; CDR3 DNA: TGCAGCGTGGGCGCGGGGACCCAGTACTTC; CDR3 protein: CSVGAGTQYF
V gene: TRBV12-3/TRBV12-4; CDR3 length: 11; clone size: few; J gene: TRBJ2-1; D gene: -; CDR3 DNA: TGTGCCAGCACCCTCGGGACGGAGCAGTTCTTC; CDR3 protein: CASTLGTEQFF
V gene: TRBV10-2; CDR3 length: 16; clone size: few; J gene: TRBJ2-3; D gene: TRBD1; CDR3 DNA: TGCGCCAGCAAACCGCCTGGGACAGGGCGTGCAGATACGCAGTATTTT; CDR3 protein: CASKPPGTGRADTQYF
V gene: TRBV11-2; CDR3 length: 18; clone size: few; J gene: TRBJ2-7; D gene: TRBD2; CDR3 DNA: TGTGCCAGCAGCTTAGTCCCTAGGAAACTAGCGGGAGGGAGCGAGCAGTACTTC; CDR3 protein: CASSLVPRKLAGGSEQYF
V gene: TRBV7-2; CDR3 length: 13; clone size: -; J gene: TRBJ1-1; D gene: TRBD1; CDR3 DNA: TGTGCCAGCAGCTTCTTCGACAGGGCCTTTGCTTTCTTT; CDR3 protein: CASSFFDRAFAFF
V gene: TRBV7-2; CDR3 length: 14; clone size: many; J gene: TRBJ1-4; D gene: -; CDR3 DNA: TGTGCCAGCAGCATGAGGGCAACTAATGAAAAACTGTTTTTT; CDR3 protein: CASSMRATNEKLFF
V gene: TRBV18; CDR3 length: 17; clone size: -; J gene: TRBJ2-3; D gene: TRBD2; CDR3 DNA: TGTGCCAGCTCACCCCAGTTGCTAGCGGGACCCACAGATACGCAGTATTTT; CDR3 protein: CASSPQLLAGPTDTQYF
V gene: TRBV20-1; CDR3 length: 15; clone size: many; J gene: TRBJ2-7; D gene: TRBD1; CDR3 DNA: TGCAGTGCTAGAGCCCACAGGGGAAACTCCTACGAGCAGTACTTC; CDR3 protein: CSARAHRGNSYEQYF
V gene: TRBV4-3; CDR3 length: 17; clone size: -; J gene: TRBJ2-1; D gene: -; CDR3 DNA: TGCGCCAGCAGCCTCACAGTGGGCGGCTTGTCCTACAATGAGCAGTTCTTC; CDR3 protein: CASSLTVGGLSYNEQFF
V gene: TRBV7-6; CDR3 length: 15; clone size: many; J gene: TRBJ2-1; D gene: -; CDR3 DNA: TGTGCCAGCAGCTTTTCCGGAGAGGCCTACAATGAGCAGTTCTTC; CDR3 protein: CASSFSGEAYNEQFF
V gene: TRBV15; CDR3 length: 15; clone size: few; J gene: TRBJ2-1; D gene: -; CDR3 DNA: TGTGCCACCCGGGAGGGGGCGCTTAGGTACAGTGAGCAGTTCTTC; CDR3 protein: CATREGALRYSEQFF
V gene: TRBV12-3/TRBV12-4; CDR3 length: 17; clone size: -; J gene: TRBJ2-3; D gene: -; CDR3 DNA: TGTGCCAGCACCGACCGCCGGGGCCGAACGGGCACAGATACGCAGTATTTT; CDR3 protein: CASTDRRGRTGTDTQYF
V gene: TRBV19; CDR3 length: 13; clone size: -; J gene: TRBJ2-3; D gene: -; CDR3 DNA: TGTGCCAGTCGGGCAGGGAGCACAGATACGCAGTATTTT; CDR3 protein: CASRAGSTDTQYF
V gene: TRBV11-2; CDR3 length: 14; clone size: -; J gene: TRBJ2-3; D gene: TRBD1; CDR3 DNA: TGTGCCAGCAGCTGGGACAGGGGGCCGAATACGCAGTATTTT; CDR3 protein: CASSWDRGPNTQYF
V gene: TRBV7-2; CDR3 length: 15; clone size: many; J gene: TRBJ1-5; D gene: -; CDR3 DNA: TGTGCCAGCAGCGTAACAGCTCTTAGCAATCAGCCCCAGCATTTT; CDR3 protein: CASSVTALSNQPQHF
V gene: TRBV23-1; CDR3 length: 18; clone size: -; J gene: TRBJ2-6; D gene: -; CDR3 DNA: TGCGCCAGCAGTCAACATACCGATCGTGGGTCTGGGGCCAACGTCCTGACTTTC; CDR3 protein: CASSQHTDRGSGANVLTF
V gene: TRBV12-3/TRBV12-4; CDR3 length: 16; clone size: many; J gene: TRBJ2-7; D gene: TRBD2; CDR3 DNA: TGTGCCAGCAGCGCCGGGGGGGCAGGCGAAGAGGGCGAGCAGTACTTC; CDR3 protein: CASSAGGAGEEGEQYF
V gene: TRBV5-1; CDR3 length: 18; clone size: many; J gene: TRBJ2-1; D gene: TRBD2; CDR3 DNA: TGCGCCAGCAGCTTGAAGGGGGGGACTAGCATACTCTACAATGAGCAGTTCTTC; CDR3 protein: CASSLKGGTSILYNEQFF
V gene: TRBV27; CDR3 length: 14; clone size: -; J gene: TRBJ1-6; D gene: -; CDR3 DNA: TGTGCCAGCAGTTTGGGGGGGCCTAATTCACCCCTCCACTTT; CDR3 protein: CASSLGGPNSPLHF
V gene: TRBV11-1; CDR3 length: 18; clone size: few; J gene: TRBJ2-3; D gene: TRBD1; CDR3 DNA: TGTGCCAGCAGCTTAGCCGGGGCCGGGACAGCATACACAGATACGCAGTATTTT; CDR3 protein: CASSLAGAGTAYTDTQYF
V gene: TRBV6-1; CDR3 length: 17; clone size: many; J gene: TRBJ2-6; D gene: TRBD1; CDR3 DNA: TGTGCCAGCAGCTCCGGGACAGGGACGTCTGGGGCCAACGTCCTGACTTTC; CDR3 protein: CASSSGTGTSGANVLTF
V gene: TRBV3-1; CDR3 length: 16; clone size: -; J gene: TRBJ2-2; D gene: -; CDR3 DNA: TGTGCCAGCAGCCAGCTATCCAGGGCGAACACCGGGGAGCTGTTTTTT; CDR3 protein: CASSQLSRANTGELFF
V gene: TRBV10-3; CDR3 length: 14; clone size: -; J gene: TRBJ1-4; D gene: -; CDR3 DNA: TGTGCCATCAGTGAAGAGCAGGGCAGTGAAAAACTGTTTTTT; CDR3 protein: CAISEEQGSEKLFF
V gene: TRBV20-1; CDR3 length: 13; clone size: few; J gene: TRBJ2-7; D gene: -; CDR3 DNA: TGCAGTGCCCGCCTCGGAAGTGCGGGGGAGCAGTACTTC; CDR3 protein: CSARLGSAGEQYF
V gene: TRBV29-1; CDR3 length: 12; clone size: many; J gene: TRBJ2-5; D gene: TRBD2; CDR3 DNA: TGCAGCGTTGCACGGGAGGCAGAGACCCAGTACTTC; CDR3 protein: CSVAREAETQYF
V gene: TRBV10-1; CDR3 length: 13; clone size: few; J gene: TRBJ2-5; D gene: -; CDR3 DNA: TGCGCCAGCAGCAGGGACACGCTAGAGACCCAGTACTTC; CDR3 protein: CASSRDTLETQYF
V gene: TRBV6-1; CDR3 length: 15; clone size: many; J gene: TRBJ2-7; D gene: TRBD2; CDR3 DNA: TGTGCCAGCAGTGAACGTCTAGCGGGAGTCGAGGAGCAGTACTTC; CDR3 protein: CASSERLAGVEEQYF
V gene: TRBV2; CDR3 length: 16; clone size: many; J gene: TRBJ2-1; D gene: TRBD1; CDR3 DNA: TGTGCCAGCAGTGACAGGGGGCAAGGGATTTACAATGAGCAGTTCTTC; CDR3 protein: CASSDRGQGIYNEQFF
V gene: TRBV6-1; CDR3 length: 14; clone size: -; J gene: TRBJ2-3; D gene: TRBD2; CDR3 DNA: TGTGCCAGCAGGACTGGCGGGGGTGCAAATACGCAGTATTTT; CDR3 protein: CASRTGGGANTQYF
V gene: TRBV28; CDR3 length: 16; clone size: few; J gene: TRBJ1-2; D gene: -; CDR3 DNA: TGTGCCAGCAGTTTAAGCGGACAGCATGTGTATTTGGGCTACACCTTC; CDR3 protein: CASSLSGQHVYLGYTF
V gene: TRBV4-3; CDR3 length: 15; clone size: few; J gene: TRBJ2-7; D gene: -; CDR3 DNA: TGCGCCAGCAGCCAAGATAATAGGCCGTACCACGAGCAGTACTTC; CDR3 protein: CASSQDNRPYHEQYF
V gene: TRBV20-1; CDR3 length: 11; clone size: many; J gene: TRBJ2-3; D gene: -; CDR3 DNA: TGCAGTGCTAGTAAAGGGGGGTATCAGTATTTT; CDR3 protein: CSASKGGYQYF
V gene: TRBV20-1; CDR3 length: 15; clone size: many; J gene: TRBJ2-3; D gene: TRBD2; CDR3 DNA: TGCAGTGCTAGCGCCACTAGCGGGAACACAGATACGCAGTATTTT; CDR3 protein: CSASATSGNTDTQYF
V gene: TRBV3-1; CDR3 length: 13; clone size: -; J gene: TRBJ1-4; D gene: -; CDR3 DNA: TGTGCCAGCGCAGGGTCGCCTAATGAAAAACTGTTTTTT; CDR3 protein: CASAGSPNEKLFF
V gene: TRBV3-1; CDR3 length: 15; clone size: many; J gene: TRBJ2-5; D gene: -; CDR3 DNA: TGTGCCAGCAGACCCCGGGGGAACTTACAAGAGACCCAGTACTTC; CDR3 protein: CASRPRGNLQETQYF
V gene: TRBV28; CDR3 length: 16; clone size: few; J gene: TRBJ2-7; D gene: TRBD2; CDR3 DNA: TGTGCCAGCAGTTTAAGTTGGGGTAGCGGGCCCTACGAGCAGTACTTC; CDR3 protein: CASSLSWGSGPYEQYF
V gene: TRBV11-3; CDR3 length: 12; clone size: -; J gene: TRBJ2-3; D gene: TRBD2; CDR3 DNA: TGTGCCAGCAGCTCTAGGGAGGGCACGCAGTATTTT; CDR3 protein: CASSSREGTQYF
V gene: TRBV20-1; CDR3 length: 14; clone size: -; J gene: TRBJ2-7; D gene: TRBD1; CDR3 DNA: TGCAGTGCTAAAGGACAGGGCGGGGCCCACGAGCAGTACTTC; CDR3 protein: CSAKGQGGAHEQYF
V gene: TRBV18; CDR3 length: 13; clone size: few; J gene: TRBJ2-5; D gene: -; CDR3 DNA: TGTGCCAGCTCAACGGGACGCACAGCCACCCAGTACTTC; CDR3 protein: CASSTGRTATQYF
V gene: TRBV14; CDR3 length: 15; clone size: -; J gene: TRBJ2-1; D gene: TRBD2; CDR3 DNA: TGTGCCAGCAGCCTTCTAGGCACTAGCGTCAATGAGCAGTTCTTC; CDR3 protein: CASSLLGTSVNEQFF
V gene: TRBV5-1; CDR3 length: 14; clone size: few; J gene: TRBJ2-1; D gene: -; CDR3 DNA: TGCGCCAGCAGCCCGGCGGGACGCCCCAATGAGCAGTTCTTC; CDR3 protein: CASSPAGRPNEQFF
V gene: TRBV5-6; CDR3 length: 13; clone size: few; J gene: TRBJ2-3; D gene: -; CDR3 DNA: TGTGCCAGCAGCTTGAGATCAAGGGATACGCAGTATTTT; CDR3 protein: CASSLRSRDTQYF
V gene: TRBV7-2; CDR3 length: 17; clone size: many; J gene: TRBJ1-3; D gene: -; CDR3 DNA: TGTGCCAGCAGCTTTGAGCAGGGGAGGATTGTAAGAAACACCATATATTTT; CDR3 protein: CASSFEQGRIVRNTIYF